This T cell receptor beta chain was captured by sequencing in a study of T-cell reconstitution after alpha-beta-depleted transplantation in children. CDR1 is DFQATT and CDR2 is SNEGSKA in the germline V gene (reference sequence). This CDR3 is built from 13 residues. J was trimmed by 4 bases and V by 5 bases; bases with no gene match: 2. Construction of the TCRbeta library involved unique molecular identifiers. MiXCR, run by TCRdb on the PCR reads, gives a single entry per CDR3 protein. The table lists hundreds of thousands of distinct CDR3 sequences, about a sixth of them singletons. This clonotype was seen a few times.

The specimen comprised PBMCs from the stem cell graft donor, sampled from the stem cell graft. The origin of this receptor is a human donor who donated a stem cell graft to a child with acute lymphoblastic leukemia. This chain uses TRBV20-1 with TRBJ2-1; 10 bases match TRBD2. CDR3 nucleotides: TGCAGTGCTGGGACTAGCGTGTACAATGAGCAGTTCTTC. Its translation is CSAGTSVYNEQFF.